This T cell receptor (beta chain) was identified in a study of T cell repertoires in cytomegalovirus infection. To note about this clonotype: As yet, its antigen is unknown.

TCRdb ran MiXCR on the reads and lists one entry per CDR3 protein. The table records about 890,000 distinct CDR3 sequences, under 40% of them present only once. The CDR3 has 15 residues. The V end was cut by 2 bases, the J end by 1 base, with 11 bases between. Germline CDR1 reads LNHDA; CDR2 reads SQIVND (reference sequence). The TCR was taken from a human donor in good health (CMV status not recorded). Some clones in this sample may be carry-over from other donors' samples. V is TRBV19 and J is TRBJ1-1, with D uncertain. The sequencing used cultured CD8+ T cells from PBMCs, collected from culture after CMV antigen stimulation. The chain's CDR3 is CASSISDGWNTEAFF. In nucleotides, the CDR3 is TGTGCCAGTAGTATAAGCGACGGTTGGAACACTGAAGCTTTCTTT.